The entry that follows covers one T cell receptor beta chain sequence. Its antigen remains unidentified. The CDR3 covers 11 residues. Germline-derived CDR1 and CDR2 are WNHNN and SYGVQD (reference sequence). Deletions cut 3 bases from V and 4 bases from J, with 3 bases between. Total RNA amounting to 450 to 550 ng was the source from which TCR beta cDNA was made with a constant-region primer. Generation of the TCR beta libraries relied on three nested multiplex PCR rounds using slightly modified ARM-PCR. In the first two PCR rounds, TRBV1-TRBV30 forward primers were paired with a C-beta reverse primer, and each round lasted approximately 9 cycles. TCRdb re-derived calls from the multiplex PCR reads in MiXCR, one entry per CDR3 protein. Found here are 330,000 or so distinct CDR3 sequences, about 65% of them singletons; the top ten hold about 6%. These data come from a study of tumor-infiltrating lymphocytes in primary liver carcinoma.

General observations from the study: Tumor-adjacent and tumor-blood pairs shared less of their repertoires than tumor region pairs shared. Blood fell significantly below tumors in its top-250-clone fraction (p = 0.039).

In addition to blood RNA drawn from unsorted whole blood, germline DNA was extracted. Chronic HBV infection, which was untreated, was present in the patients. The TCR was taken from a man aged 35 to 55 with primary liver carcinoma and hepatitis B virus infection. V is TRBV10-1 and J is TRBJ2-5; D remains ambiguous. What was sequenced was peripheral blood. The chain's CDR3 is CASSDAETQYF. In nucleotides, the CDR3 is TGCGCCAGCAGTGACGCAGAGACCCAGTACTTC.